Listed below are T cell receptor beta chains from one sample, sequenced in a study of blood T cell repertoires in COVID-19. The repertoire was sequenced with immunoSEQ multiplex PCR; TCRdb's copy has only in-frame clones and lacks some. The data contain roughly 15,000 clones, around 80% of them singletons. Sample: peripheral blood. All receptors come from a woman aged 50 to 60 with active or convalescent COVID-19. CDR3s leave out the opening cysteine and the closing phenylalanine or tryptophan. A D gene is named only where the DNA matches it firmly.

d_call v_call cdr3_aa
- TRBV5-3 ARSLGHGDSSGNTIY
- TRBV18 ASSPVGGLTEAF
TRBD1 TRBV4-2 ASSPVRGLGTGELF
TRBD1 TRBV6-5 ASNRQGSFEAF
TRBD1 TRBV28 ASSQREGAVGYT
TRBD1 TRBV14 ASSPTGGLGDTQY
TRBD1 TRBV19 ASSITGGRADTQY
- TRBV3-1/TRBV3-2 ASSEDYQETQY
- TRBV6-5 ASRSTGNSYEQY
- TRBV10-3 AISASSRGSGNTIY
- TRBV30 AWIRGFYGYT
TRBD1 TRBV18 ASSPPTGWGYNEQF
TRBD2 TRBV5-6 ASSGDREED
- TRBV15 ATSRGEVTIGELF
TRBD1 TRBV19 ASTRAGGRQPQH
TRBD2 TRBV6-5 ASSNLAVSYNEQF
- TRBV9 ASSVFPPGVSSYNEQF
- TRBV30 AWSSSGLEQY
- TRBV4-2 ASSPGWGEKLF